Reported below is one TCR beta chain. Its recognized antigen is unknown. No qualities accompany the bases; no much larger clone lies one base away. Collaborating institutions collected whole blood in K2EDTA tubes following their own protocols. For TCRbeta analysis, collaborator samples were shipped as frozen whole blood, as isolated PBMCs, or as DNA extracted from either sample type. The data were obtained in a study of blood T cell repertoires in COVID-19 (dated by TCRdb to the early 2020s). About the investigation overall: Samples covering the acute and convalescent phases of COVID-19 were provided by collaborators in the United States, Italy and Spain. Samples came from the ongoing ImmuneRACE study (first 160 participants) plus 1,254 subjects from 6 global collaborators. The repertoires were released in a freely available public database meant as a resource for research on the immune response to SARS-CoV-2. Subjects who had been exposed to COVID-19, were actively infected with it, or had recovered from it provided the deeply sampled blood TCRbeta repertoires that made up the dataset. Where available, HLA class I and class II types were obtained from metadata supplied by the sample provider rather than from assay-based typing. A de-identified subject ID, COVID-19 status, age in years and sex were almost always included in the sample metadata. The prospective study material was composed of cDNA or gDNA derived from T cells, B-cell-depleted T cells, or PBMCs. Study-level results and caveats: The amount of clinical and demographic metadata varied by source and participant and was provided uncurated.

TCRbeta CDR3 regions were amplified from genomic DNA using the immunoSEQ Assay, a bias-controlled multiplex PCR. In the original analysis: The number of nucleated cells in each sample was estimated from the amplification of reference gene primers within the assay. Sequence reads were collapsed and filtered to measure the absolute abundance of every unique TCRbeta CDR3 rearrangement. For each sample, productive Simpson clonality was calculated by taking the square root of Simpson's diversity index across productive rearrangements. As stored in TCRdb, this immuneACCESS dataset retains in-frame rearrangements with V and J assigned. A fraction of the clones does not appear; measured against another copy, unresolved V genes explain less than half of the discrepancy, and the remainder lacks a known reason. The D gene and trimming were derived from the DNA, and the V and J assignments and clone size from that table. This sample is represented by 200,000 to 300,000 clones; roughly 83% of them were singletons. The leading ten clones occupy roughly 10% of the sample.

From its cysteine to its phenylalanine, the CDR3 spans 14 amino acids. Only the CDR3 region is kept as DNA, spanning 42 bases read in frame from base 1. CDR1 and CDR2 (LNHDA, SQIVND) derive from the germline V gene (reference sequence). V is trimmed back by 5 bases and J by 4 bases, and the junction contains 7 bases that no gene match accounts for. Sequencing used peripheral blood. This TCR was sampled from a woman of 80 years or more with acute or convalescent COVID-19. The receptor chain draws on TRBV19 and TRBJ2-7; TRBD1 lines up with 8 middle nucleotides. The encoded CDR3 is CASSFGQGPYEQYF. The DNA sequence is given as TGTGCCAGTAGTTTCGGACAGGGCCCTTACGAGCAGTACTTC.